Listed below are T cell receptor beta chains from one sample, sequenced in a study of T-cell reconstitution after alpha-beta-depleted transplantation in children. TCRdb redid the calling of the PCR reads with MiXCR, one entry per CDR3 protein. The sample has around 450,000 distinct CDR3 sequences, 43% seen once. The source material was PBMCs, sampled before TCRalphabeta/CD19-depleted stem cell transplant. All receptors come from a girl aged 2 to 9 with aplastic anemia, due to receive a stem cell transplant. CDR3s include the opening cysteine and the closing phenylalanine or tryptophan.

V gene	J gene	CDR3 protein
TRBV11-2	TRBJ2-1	CASRPGLAGGSSYNEQFF
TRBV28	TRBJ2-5	CASSGGITGTETQYF
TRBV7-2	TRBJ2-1	CASSSFKSSYNEQFF
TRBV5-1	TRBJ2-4	CASSFGPDLAKNIQYF
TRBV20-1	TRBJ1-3	CSAMGQTWNTIYF
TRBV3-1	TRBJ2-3	CASSPVAGSDTQYF
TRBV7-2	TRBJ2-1	CAVRIDEQFF
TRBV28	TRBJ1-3	CASSFVGAGSGNTIYF
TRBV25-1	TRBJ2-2	CASSEPGSGELFF
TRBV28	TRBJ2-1	CASSLGAASYNEQFF
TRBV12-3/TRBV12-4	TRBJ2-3	CASSPSGLREIDTQYF
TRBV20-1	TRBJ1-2	CSAAMIRDYGYTF
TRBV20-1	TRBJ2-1	CSARGVLAGDEQFF
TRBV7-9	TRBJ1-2	CASSFTGQGHGYTF
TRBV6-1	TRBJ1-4	CASSLRGGATNEKLFF
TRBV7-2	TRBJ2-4	CASSFRGEKNIQYF
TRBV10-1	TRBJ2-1	CASSPAILNEQFF
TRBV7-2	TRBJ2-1	CASSLDVRNEQFF
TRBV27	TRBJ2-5	CASSLWGPGETQYF
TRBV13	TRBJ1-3	CASSRSWGRGPAGNTIYF
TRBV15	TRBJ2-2	CATSRDDGRHTGELFF
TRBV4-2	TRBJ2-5	CASSRLAGGETQYF
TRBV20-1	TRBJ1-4	CSAREDRGHEKLSF
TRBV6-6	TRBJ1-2	CASSVGNSMGYTF
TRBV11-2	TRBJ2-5	CASSLVPAGGPRQETQYF
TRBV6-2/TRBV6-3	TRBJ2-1	CASSQQTGTEGNEQFF
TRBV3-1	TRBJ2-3	CASRVADTQYF
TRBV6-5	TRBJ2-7	CASSSTRVGALYEQYF
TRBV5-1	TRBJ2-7	CASSPGASSYEQYF
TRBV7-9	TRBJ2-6	CASSFGFLRGTGFSGANVLTF
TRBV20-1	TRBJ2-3	CSAKQSMASTDTQYF
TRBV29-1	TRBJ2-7	CSVANPPYEQYF
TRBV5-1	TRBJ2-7	CASSLVGGEEQYF
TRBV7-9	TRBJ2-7	CASSLPGFPYEQYF
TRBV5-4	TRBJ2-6	CASSLEGLRSSGANVLTF
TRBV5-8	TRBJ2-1	CASSLEWDNEQFF
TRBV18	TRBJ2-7	CASSPASGIYEQYF
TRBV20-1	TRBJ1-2	CSAREERSKRGYTF
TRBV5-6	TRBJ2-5	CASSVNRGLGTQYF
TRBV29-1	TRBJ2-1	CSARPGQQYNEQFF
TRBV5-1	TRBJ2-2	CASSLRSGAGTGELFF
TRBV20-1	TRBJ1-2	CSAIDRGHYGYTF
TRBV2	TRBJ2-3	CARASGRRTDTQYF
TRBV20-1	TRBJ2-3	CSAGGPDTQYF
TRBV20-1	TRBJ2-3	CSALNLTSGRPPDYTDTQYF
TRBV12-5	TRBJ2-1	CASGRTGFNEQFF
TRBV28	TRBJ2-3	CASNRVVSDTQYF
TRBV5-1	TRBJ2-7	CASSSGQLTYEQYF
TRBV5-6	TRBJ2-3	CASSFPGSTDTQYF
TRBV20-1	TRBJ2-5	CSARPGTGAETQYF
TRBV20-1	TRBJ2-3	CSATREEFSTDTQYF
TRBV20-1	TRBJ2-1	CSASFAGGPSEQFF
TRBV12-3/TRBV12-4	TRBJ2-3	CASRGQGSDTQYF
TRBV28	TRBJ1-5	CASSSGGAGDNQPQHF
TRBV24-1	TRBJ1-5	CATSRKAQPQHF